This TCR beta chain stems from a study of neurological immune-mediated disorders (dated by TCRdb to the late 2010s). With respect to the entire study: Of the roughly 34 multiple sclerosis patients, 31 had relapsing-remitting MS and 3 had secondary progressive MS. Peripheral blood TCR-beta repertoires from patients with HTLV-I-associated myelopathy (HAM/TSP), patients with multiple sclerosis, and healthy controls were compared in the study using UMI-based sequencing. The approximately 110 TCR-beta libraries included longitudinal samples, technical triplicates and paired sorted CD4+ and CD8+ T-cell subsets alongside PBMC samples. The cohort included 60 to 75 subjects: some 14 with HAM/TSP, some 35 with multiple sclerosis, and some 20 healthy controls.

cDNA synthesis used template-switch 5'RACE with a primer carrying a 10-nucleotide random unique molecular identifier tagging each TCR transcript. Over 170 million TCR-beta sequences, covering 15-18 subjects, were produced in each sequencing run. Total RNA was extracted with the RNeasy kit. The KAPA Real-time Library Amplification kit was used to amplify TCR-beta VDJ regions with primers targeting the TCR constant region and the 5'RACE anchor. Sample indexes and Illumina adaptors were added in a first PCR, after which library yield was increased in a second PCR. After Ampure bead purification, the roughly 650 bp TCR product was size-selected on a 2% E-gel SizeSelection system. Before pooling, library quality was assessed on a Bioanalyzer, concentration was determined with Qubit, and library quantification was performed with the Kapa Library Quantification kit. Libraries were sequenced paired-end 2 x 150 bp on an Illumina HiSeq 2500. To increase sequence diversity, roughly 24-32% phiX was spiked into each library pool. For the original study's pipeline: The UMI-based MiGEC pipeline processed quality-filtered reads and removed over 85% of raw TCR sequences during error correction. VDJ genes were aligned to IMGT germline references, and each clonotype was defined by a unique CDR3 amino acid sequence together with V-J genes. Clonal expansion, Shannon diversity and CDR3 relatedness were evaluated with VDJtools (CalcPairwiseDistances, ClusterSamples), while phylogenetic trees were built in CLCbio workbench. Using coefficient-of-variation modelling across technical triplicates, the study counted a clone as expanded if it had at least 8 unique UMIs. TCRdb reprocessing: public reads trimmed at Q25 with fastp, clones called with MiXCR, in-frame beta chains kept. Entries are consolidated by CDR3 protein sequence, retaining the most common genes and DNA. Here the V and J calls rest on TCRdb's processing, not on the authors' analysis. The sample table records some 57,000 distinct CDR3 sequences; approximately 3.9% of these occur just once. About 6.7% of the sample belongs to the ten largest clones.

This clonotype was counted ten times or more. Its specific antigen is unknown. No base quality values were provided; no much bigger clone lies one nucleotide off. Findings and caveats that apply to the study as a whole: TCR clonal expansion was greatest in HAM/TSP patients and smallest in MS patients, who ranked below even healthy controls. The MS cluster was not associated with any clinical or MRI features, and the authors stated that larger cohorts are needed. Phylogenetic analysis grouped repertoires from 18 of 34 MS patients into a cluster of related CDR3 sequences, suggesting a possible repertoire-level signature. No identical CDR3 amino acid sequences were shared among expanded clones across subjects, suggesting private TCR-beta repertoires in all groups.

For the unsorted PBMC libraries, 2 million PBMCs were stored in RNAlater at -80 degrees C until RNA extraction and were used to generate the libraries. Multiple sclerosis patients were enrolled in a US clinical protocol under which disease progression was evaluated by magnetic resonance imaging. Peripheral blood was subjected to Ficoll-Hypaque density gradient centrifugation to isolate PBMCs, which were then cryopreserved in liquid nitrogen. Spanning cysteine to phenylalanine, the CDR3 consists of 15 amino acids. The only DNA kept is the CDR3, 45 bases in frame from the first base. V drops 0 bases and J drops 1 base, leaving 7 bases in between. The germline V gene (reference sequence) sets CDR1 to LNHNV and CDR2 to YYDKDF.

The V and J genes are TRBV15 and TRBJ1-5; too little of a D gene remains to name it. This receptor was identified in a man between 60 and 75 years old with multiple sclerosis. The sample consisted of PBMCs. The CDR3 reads CATSRDPQSNQPQHF. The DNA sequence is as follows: TGTGCCACCAGCAGAGATCCGCAGAGCAATCAGCCCCAGCATTTT.